A single sample is the source of the 9 T cell receptor beta chains below, sequenced in a study of cytomegalovirus exposure and HLA in healthy donors. The PCR contained 60 Vbeta and 13 Jbeta primers. The assay was immunoSEQ multiplex PCR, and TCRdb's table has in-frame clones only and misses some. The repertoire table contains 150,000 to 200,000 clones. The sequenced sample was PBMCs. Receptor source: a young woman in good health and CMV-seropositive.

This chain connects TRBV5-4 to TRBJ1-1; D is perhaps TRBD1 (5 bases). V was shortened by 4 bases and J by 5 bases, with 18 bases between the two germline ends. CDR1 SGHNT and CDR2 YYREEE come from the germline V gene (reference sequence). The CDR3 loop spans 15 amino acids. The DNA for the CDR3 is TGTGCCAGCAGCACATCTCAGGGTGGCAGGACTGAAGCTTTCTTT. This sequence encodes CASSTSQGGRTEAFF.

The gene calls are TRBV20-1 and TRBJ2-1, with D possibly matching TRBD2 (5 bases). Germline V CDR1 and CDR2: DFQATT, SNEGSKA (reference sequence). Trimming pared 6 bases from V and 10 bases from J, leaving 13 bases between. This CDR3 has 11 amino acids. The CDR3 sequence: CSAHTSLEQFF. The CDR3 bases are TGCAGTGCACACACTAGTCTGGAGCAGTTCTTC.

The V and J genes are TRBV30 and TRBJ1-4; a weak D match, TRBD1 (5 bases). The CDR3 has 14 amino acids. Germline values: CDR1 GTSNPN, CDR2 SVGIG (reference sequence). Deletions cut 2 bases from V and 7 bases from J, with 14 bases between. CDR3 sequence reads: CAWSTWTIGEKLFF. Here the CDR3 DNA reads TGTGCCTGGAGTACGTGGACAATCGGTGAAAAACTGTTTTTT.

This chain joins TRBV10-3 and TRBJ2-3; 7 nucleotides line up with TRBD1. The CDR3 spans 15 residues. CDR1 is ENHRY and CDR2 is SYGVKD in the germline V gene. V shed 2 bases, J shed 4 bases, and the junction held 6 bases outside the gene matches. The CDR3 is CAISERGQTADTQYF. The DNA for the CDR3 is TGTGCCATCAGTGAGAGGGGACAGACAGCAGATACGCAGTATTTT.

This chain connects TRBV18 to TRBJ2-7; 9 bases fit TRBD2. The V and J ends lost 1 base and 3 bases, in that order; junction bases with no gene match: 4. This CDR3 comprises 15 residues. Looked up from germline, CDR1 is KGHSH and CDR2 is LQKENI. The CDR3 nucleotides are TGTGCCAGCTCACCACGACTAGCGGTTCGCTACGAGCAGTACTTC. Amino acid sequence: CASSPRLAVRYEQYF.

The chain recombines TRBV6-4 with TRBJ2-5; 8 bases line up with TRBD1. The J call is doubtful: the DNA matches TRBJ2-7 better. The length of the CDR3 is 17 residues. Looked up from germline, CDR1 is MRHNA and CDR2 is SNTAGT. The CDR3 coding sequence is TGTGCCAGCAGTGACTCGATAGTCGGGCAGGGGGCTTACGAGCAGTACTTC. It specifies CASSDSIVGQGAYEQYF.

V gene TRBV30 combines with J gene TRBJ2-7; 11 positions match TRBD2. Germline V CDR1 and CDR2: GTSNPN, SVGIG (reference sequence). V gave up 5 bases and J gave up 1 base; unmatched junction bases: 13. The CDR3 consists of 17 residues. In nucleotides, the CDR3 is TGTGCCTGGGACCACTACAGGACTAGCGGGCGATCCTACGAGCAGTACTTC. Amino acid sequence: CAWDHYRTSGRSYEQYF.

The chain recombines TRBV25-1 with TRBJ2-1, with 8 bases matching TRBD1. The ends lost 3 bases at V and 4 bases at J; junction bases unmatched: 11. The CDR3 has 17 amino acids. Germline CDR1 is MGHDK and CDR2 is SYGVNS. CDR3 DNA: TGTGCCAGCAGTGATTCGACAGGGGCTGCCCCTTACAATGAGCAGTTCTTC. Encoded protein: CASSDSTGAAPYNEQFF.

The chain has TRBV28 and TRBJ2-1; 7 bases map to TRBD1. Looked up from germline, CDR1 is MDHEN and CDR2 is SYDVKM. This CDR3 comprises 14 residues. With 7 bases clipped from V and 4 bases from J, the junction kept 7 bases outside the gene matches. DNA for the CDR3: TGTGCCAGCACCTCGACAGGGTCATACAATGAGCAGTTCTTC. It translates to CASTSTGSYNEQFF. Full variable domain (remainder filled in from reference TRBV28 and TRBJ2-1): DVKVTQSSRYLVKRTGEKVFLECVQDMDHENMFWYRQDPGLGLRLIYFSYDVKMKEKGDIPEGYSVSREKKERFSLILESASTNQTSMYLCASTSTGSYNEQFFGPGTRLTVL.